These T cell receptor beta chains were read from a single sample in a study of blood T cells in healthy people across ages. TCRdb ran MiXCR on the 5' RACE reads and lists one entry per CDR3 protein. The sample shows 1,100,000 or so distinct CDR3 sequences, more than 35% of them seen only once. What was sequenced was blood. The source of these receptors is a woman aged 60 to 75 in good health. Each CDR3 is given without its conserved first and last residue. The order of the fields is J gene, V gene, CDR3 protein.

>TRBJ1-1|TRBV29-1
SVGEQGIAEAF
>TRBJ1-4|TRBV15
ATSRDPRDCEKLF
>TRBJ1-6|TRBV2
ASSELNSPLH
>TRBJ2-1|TRBV3-1
ASSPEWAGGNEQF
>TRBJ2-1|TRBV19
ASSIVRSRASGSNEQF
>TRBJ1-2|TRBV29-1
SVEEGNYGYT
>-|TRBV14
ASSQARQNEQY
>TRBJ2-5|TRBV28
ASSLITTPSETQY
>TRBJ2-5|TRBV5-1
ASSPTGTGGLNNEQY
>TRBJ2-1|TRBV6-2/TRBV6-3
ASTSSPREQF
>TRBJ2-3|TRBV12-3/TRBV12-4
ASSLSSGRVYTQY
>TRBJ2-5|TRBV6-2/TRBV6-3
ASSSERRNGWDKETQY
>TRBJ2-3|TRBV7-6
ASSSPTGTARADTQY
>TRBJ2-1|TRBV20-1
SARLGGALGEQF
>TRBJ2-1|TRBV7-9
ASSPGQGRDNEQF
>TRBJ2-7|TRBV25-1
ASSERSGGEQY
>TRBJ2-5|TRBV9
ASSGGLGASQETQY
>TRBJ2-1|TRBV3-1
ASSPTGITYNEQF
>TRBJ1-2|TRBV4-2
ASKGQNYGYT
>TRBJ2-7|TRBV11-1
ASSSNRGTYEQY
>TRBJ2-7|TRBV20-1
SARGERETYEQY
>-|TRBV28
ASNLGGALPYNEQY
>TRBJ2-5|TRBV5-1
ASSFNGQETQY
>TRBJ2-3|TRBV5-1
ASRHRGSGDTQY
>TRBJ2-5|TRBV7-2
ASSEPGGRQY
>TRBJ2-7|TRBV4-1
ASSQSGRRY
>TRBJ2-1|TRBV12-3/TRBV12-4
ASSLARAGLGEQF
>TRBJ2-7|TRBV7-9
ASSLLPSGRADYEQY
>TRBJ2-7|TRBV20-1
SARMTGGLDEQY
>TRBJ2-5|TRBV20-1
SARDVRQGQETQY
>TRBJ2-7|TRBV20-1
SASGGPSSYEQY
>TRBJ2-7|TRBV29-1
SVRRTENPSGSEGDEQY
>TRBJ2-7|TRBV20-1
SAREGTSVSYEQY
>TRBJ2-3|TRBV5-1
ASSLAYRGATDTQY
>TRBJ1-1|TRBV6-5
ASSYGGLEAF
>TRBJ2-7|TRBV6-5
ASSYSLAETYEQY
>TRBJ2-7|TRBV9
ASSVHKGDSKISGSYNEQY
>TRBJ1-5|TRBV2
ASGGSQVFRSQPQH
>TRBJ2-3|TRBV12-3/TRBV12-4
ASSLDYTDTQY
>TRBJ1-1|TRBV15
ATSTTHPGVDPEAF
>TRBJ2-1|TRBV7-6
ASSLASGRPNEQF
>-|TRBV28
ASSTRGRGYEQY
>TRBJ2-5|TRBV7-9
ASSGRTGGETQY
>TRBJ1-1|TRBV30
AWSKFRNTEAF
>TRBJ2-3|TRBV28
ASSSSLDTQY
>TRBJ2-5|TRBV11-2
ASRRTGEGDEQY
>TRBJ2-1|TRBV20-1
SAAPGTSNNEQF
>TRBJ1-4|TRBV10-2
ASRAGTGGGEKLF
>TRBJ2-7|TRBV29-1
SVEEREGSYEQY
>TRBJ2-3|TRBV28
ASSSAGLAGAGDTQY
>TRBJ1-2|TRBV7-2
ASSTRTGGNYGYT
>TRBJ2-3|TRBV7-6
ASSLGAGNPTDTQY